This entry lists 29 T cell receptor beta chains sequenced from one sample in a study of T cells after yellow fever vaccination. TCRdb fed the 5' RACE reads into MiXCR, producing one record per CDR3 protein. The repertoire holds hundreds of thousands of distinct CDR3 sequences, with more than 3% as singletons. The source material was PBMCs, sampled on the day of the yellow fever booster vaccination. These receptors came from a man aged 18 to 35 who received the YFV17D yellow fever vaccine.

This clonotype was observed a handful of times. The V and J genes are TRBV19 and TRBJ2-7, with TRBD2 matching 13 bases. Germline V CDR1 and CDR2: LNHDA, SQIVND (reference sequence). The CDR3 is 16 amino acids. V dropped 3 bases and J dropped 4; count of bases not matched to a gene: 6. The CDR3 DNA sequence: TGTGCCAGTAGTATCCTGACTAGCGGGGGGCGTTACGAGCAGTACTTC. Translated, it gives CASSILTSGGRYEQYF.

This clonotype was picked up a small number of times. The chain uses TRBV20-1 and TRBJ2-7, with a weak D call TRBD2 (6 bases). Germline-derived CDR1 and CDR2 are DFQATT and SNEGSKA (reference sequence). This CDR3 is built from 12 residues. V dropped 6 bases and J dropped 2 bases, with 11 bases sitting between them. The CDR3 here is CSAPGEAYEQYF. The CDR3 nucleotides are TGCAGTGCCCCGGGGGAGGCCTACGAGCAGTACTTC.

This clonotype appeared a few times. V is TRBV5-1 and J is TRBJ2-7; D is unresolved. From germline, CDR1 is SGHRS and CDR2 YFSETQ. The ends were cut back, 0 bases at V and 0 bases at J, with 7 bases in the middle. CDR3 length: 14 amino acids. CDR3 in amino acids: CASSLEAGSYEQYF. The CDR3 region has the DNA TGCGCCAGCAGCTTGGAGGCCGGCTCCTACGAGCAGTACTTC.

This clonotype was counted a few times. V gene TRBV27 combines with J gene TRBJ2-2; the D is unclear. CDR1 is MNHEY, CDR2 SMNVEV, per germline (reference sequence). Trimming stripped 4 bases from V and 6 bases from J, with 15 bases between. The CDR3 sequence is 15 residues long. In DNA form, the CDR3 reads TGTGCCAGCAGTTCATCCTCGGGCGGCTCCGGGGAGCTGTTTTTT. It yields the protein CASSSSSGGSGELFF.

This clonotype came up many times. The chain combines TRBV7-2 with TRBJ2-5; D unresolved. CDR3 length: 13 amino acids. The ends were cut back, 5 bases at V and 6 bases at J, with 13 bases in the middle. The germline V gene has CDR1 SGHTA and CDR2 FQGNSA. The CDR3 is CASSLLLEKTQYF. For the CDR3, the DNA is TGTGCCAGCAGCCTACTATTGGAAAAGACCCAGTACTTC.

There are a few counts of this clonotype. In nucleotides, the CDR3 is TGTGCCAGCCCGCTCGGGGGTCTCTCTGGAAACACCATATATTTT. Amino acid sequence: CASPLGGLSGNTIYF. This chain joins TRBV12-3 or TRBV12-4 and TRBJ1-3; perhaps TRBD1 as D (5 bases). Trimming removed 8 bases from V and 0 bases from J, with 14 bases in between. This CDR3 is built from 15 residues.

Ten or more counts support this clonotype. At one of its ends the junction is not consistent with the germline gene, which may arise from a read error. The gene calls are TRBV5-1 and TRBJ2-6; D gene ambiguous. The CDR3 covers 14 residues. Germline CDR1 is SGHRS and CDR2 is YFSETQ. As DNA, the CDR3 is TGCGCCAGCCGCTTGGACTCTGGGGCCAACGTCCTGACTTTC. Encoded protein: CASRLDSGANVLTF.

In this sample, this clonotype turned up many times. The chain employs TRBV7-8 and TRBJ1-4, with D possibly TRBD1 on 5 matching bases. CDR3 length: 16 residues. The V and J ends lost 7 bases and 7 bases respectively, with 22 bases between them. Germline values: CDR1 SGHVS, CDR2 FQNEAQ. CDR3 loop: CASTPLGGTPTEKLFF. The CDR3, as DNA: TGTGCCAGCACCCCTCTCGGGGGAACGCCAACTGAAAAACTGTTTTTT. The whole variable domain, filled in from reference TRBV7-8 and TRBJ1-4, reads GAGVSQSPRYKVAKRGQDVALRCDPISGHVSLFWYQQALGQGPEFLTYFQNEAQLDKSGLPSDRFFAERPEGSVSTLKIQRTQQEDSAVYLCASTPLGGTPTEKLFFGSGTQLSVL.

There are many counts of this clonotype. The chain is built from TRBV4-3 and TRBJ2-1; 11 bases line up with TRBD2. V dropped 0 bases and J dropped 8; count of bases not matched to a gene: 12. The CDR3 has 18 amino acids. Germline assignment: CDR1 LGHNA and CDR2 YSLEER. The CDR3 nucleotides are TGCGCCAGCAGCCAAGAGGGTAGCGGGGGGGAGGAGGTCTATGAGCAGTTCTTC. Translation: CASSQEGSGGEEVYEQFF.

A few counts support this clonotype. The chain links TRBV7-2 to TRBJ1-2; 7 bases fit TRBD1. V was pared by 1 base and J by 4 bases, with 6 bases of the junction left unmatched. Germline lookup yields CDR1 SGHTA and CDR2 FQGNSA. The CDR3 loop spans 15 amino acids. The CDR3 region is CASSLDPDRSYGYTF. The DNA for the CDR3 is TGTGCCAGCAGCTTAGATCCGGACAGGAGCTATGGCTACACCTTC.

V is TRBV10-3 and J is TRBJ2-7, with TRBD1 matching 9 bases. The CDR3 is made up of 12 amino acids. Trimming cost V 6 bases and J 5 bases; bases outside gene matches: 2. Germline assignment: CDR1 ENHRY and CDR2 SYGVKD. The CDR3 loop reads CAIRGQGDEQYV. The CDR3 nucleotides are TGTGCCATCAGGGGACAGGGAGACGAGCAGTACGTC.

This clonotype appeared many times. The J gene is TRBJ2-2, the V gene TRBV7-9, with D uncertain. The CDR3 length is 17 residues. The V and J ends lost 5 bases and 7 bases respectively, with 23 bases between them. CDR1 and CDR2 (germline): SEHNR, FQNEAQ (reference sequence). The CDR3 sequence: CASSPPKLGRPFGELFF. CDR3 nucleotide sequence: TGTGCCAGCAGCCCCCCGAAGTTGGGAAGGCCGTTCGGGGAGCTGTTTTTT. Based on the CDR3 plus reference TRBV7-9 and TRBJ2-2, the full variable domain is DTGVSQNPRHKITKRGQNVTFRCDPISEHNRLYWYRQTLGQGPEFLTYFQNEAQLEKSRLLSDRFSAERPKGSFSTLEIQRTEQGDSAMYLCASSPPKLGRPFGELFFGEGSRLTVL.

This chain connects TRBV18 to TRBJ1-5, with 10 nucleotides matching TRBD1. The length of the CDR3 is 14 residues. Trimming took 3 bases from V and 7 from J; bases not matched to a gene: 3. Germline V gives CDR1 KGHSH, CDR2 LQKENI. This chain's CDR3 is CASSPDRGDQPQHF. The CDR3 DNA reads TGTGCCAGCTCACCGGACAGGGGGGACCAGCCCCAGCATTTT.

Ten or more counts support this clonotype. V usage is TRBV12-3 or TRBV12-4 and J usage is TRBJ2-1, with 9 bases identical to TRBD1. V gave up 5 bases and J gave up 6 bases; unmatched junction bases: 8. The CDR3 runs to 15 residues. Here the CDR3 reads CASSIRDREANEQFF. The CDR3 coding sequence is TGTGCCAGCAGTATCCGGGACAGGGAAGCCAATGAGCAGTTCTTC.

This clonotype came up a few times. The chain is built from TRBV27 and TRBJ1-5, with D unresolved. The CDR3 is made up of 14 amino acids. Trimming stripped 2 bases from V and 0 bases from J, with 5 bases between. Germline V gives CDR1 MNHEY, CDR2 SMNVEV (reference sequence). CDR3 amino acids: CASSLAYSNQPQHF. DNA of the CDR3: TGTGCCAGCAGTTTAGCCTATAGCAATCAGCCCCAGCATTTT.

This clonotype was recorded many times. The gene calls are TRBV5-1 and TRBJ1-1; D possibly corresponds to TRBD1 (5 bases). The germline V gene encodes CDR1 SGHRS and CDR2 YFSETQ. There are 16 residues in the CDR3. Trimming pared 1 base from V and 3 bases from J, leaving 16 bases between. DNA for the CDR3: TGCGCCAGCAGCTTGAGCCTGGGGGGAGGGGACACTGAAGCTTTCTTT. This codes for CASSLSLGGGDTEAFF.

At least ten counts were recorded for this clonotype. The CDR3 nucleotides read TGTGCCAGCAGCTTAGAGTGGCCAGACCGCACAGATACGCAGTATTTT. Translated: CASSLEWPDRTDTQYF. The chain uses TRBV11-2 and TRBJ2-3; no clear D. Germline V gene data show CDR1 as SGHAT and CDR2 as FQNNGV. Deletions cut 0 bases from V and 1 base from J, with 11 bases between. The CDR3 consists of 16 residues.

This clonotype occurred many times. This sequence joins TRBV20-1 and TRBJ1-1; no reliable D call. CDR1 and CDR2 (germline): DFQATT, SNEGSKA (reference sequence). The CDR3 is 14 amino acids. Between the trimmed V and J ends, which lost 0 bases and 0 bases, there was a span of 8 bases. CDR3 in DNA: TGCAGTGCTAGAGATCCCACCTTGAACACTGAAGCTTTCTTT. Its protein is CSARDPTLNTEAFF.

The chain joins TRBV7-2 to TRBJ2-7; D is ambiguous. CDR1 and CDR2 from the germline V gene are SGHTA and FQGNSA. This CDR3 comprises 14 residues. Trimming pared 5 bases from V and 6 bases from J, leaving 17 bases between. This CDR3 reads CASSLTGWPSEQYF. In nucleotides, the CDR3 is TGTGCCAGCAGCCTTACCGGGTGGCCTTCCGAGCAGTACTTC.

The chain employs TRBV6-4 and TRBJ2-2; TRBD1 might be the D (5 bases). CDR3 size: 14 residues. Trimming took off 0 bases at V and 7 bases at J, with 9 bases between the two ends. Looked up from germline, CDR1 is MRHNA and CDR2 is SNTAGT. The CDR3 is CASSDSGDNGELFF. The CDR3 bases are TGTGCCAGCAGTGACTCAGGGGATAACGGGGAGCTGTTTTTT.

This clonotype has more than one count but fewer than ten. The chain is built from TRBV7-2 and TRBJ2-1; TRBD1 is a possible D gene (5 bases). CDR1 and CDR2 from the germline V gene are SGHTA and FQGNSA. This CDR3 has 13 amino acids. V was clipped by 3 bases and J by 2 bases, with 5 bases between them. The CDR3 nucleotides are TGTGCCAGCAGCTTCAGGGCCTACAATGAGCAGTTCTTC. Translation: CASSFRAYNEQFF.

This clonotype was seen a few times. This chain uses TRBV7-2 with TRBJ2-7, with 9 bases identical to TRBD2. This CDR3 region has 16 residues. Germline-derived CDR1 and CDR2 are SGHTA and FQGNSA. Trimming cost V 5 bases and J 7 bases; bases outside gene matches: 15. The CDR3 region has the DNA TGTGCCAGCAGCCGAGCGGGGGGTACGGCCGGGAGGGAGCAGTACTTC. It specifies CASSRAGGTAGREQYF.

This clonotype was seen repeatedly, ten times or more. The chain couples TRBV6-2 or TRBV6-3 to TRBJ1-6, with D possibly TRBD1 on 5 matching bases. Trimming stripped 6 bases from V and 5 bases from J, with 32 bases between. The CDR3 has 21 residues. The germline CDR1 and CDR2 sequences are MNHEY and SVGEGT. This chain's CDR3 is CASRGNYPGPTQPDHNSPLHF. CDR3 nucleotide sequence: TGTGCCAGCAGAGGGAACTACCCGGGACCAACTCAACCGGATCATAATTCACCCCTCCACTTT.

The chain joins TRBV20-1 to TRBJ2-3; 9 bases are shared with TRBD2. The junction had 6 bases not matched to a gene; V was cut back by 5 bases and J by 3 bases. Germline V gives CDR1 DFQATT, CDR2 SNEGSKA (reference sequence). This CDR3 region has 14 residues. The DNA of the CDR3 is TGCAGTGCTCGGCTAGCGGGGTTAACAGATACGCAGTATTTT. Its translation: CSARLAGLTDTQYF.

This clonotype has just a few counts. This chain uses TRBV6-6 with TRBJ2-3, with 8 positions matching TRBD2. V was pared by 3 bases and J by 8 bases, with 10 bases of the junction left unmatched. CDR3 length equals 15 residues. Germline CDR1 is MNHNY and CDR2 is SVGAGI (reference sequence). Written as DNA, the CDR3 is TGTGCCAGCAGTTATTCCGTAGCGGGGTCGGGTACGCAGTATTTT. This encodes CASSYSVAGSGTQYF.

This clonotype has just a few counts. This sequence joins TRBV20-1 and TRBJ1-2; D not certain. There are 12 residues in the CDR3. Germline V lookup: CDR1 DFQATT, CDR2 SNEGSKA (reference sequence). CDR3: CAQSTLTYGYTF. The DNA of the CDR3 is TGCGCCCAATCGACACTAACCTATGGCTACACCTTC.

This clonotype came up a few times. This chain connects TRBV6-1 to TRBJ1-1; unclear D gene. From germline, CDR1 is MNHNS and CDR2 SASEGT. V lost 4 bases to trimming and J lost 0 bases, with 12 bases between them. The CDR3 has 15 residues. CDR3 coding DNA: TGTGCCAGCAGTGGGGGAGCAGGACTGAACACTGAAGCTTTCTTT. Protein product: CASSGGAGLNTEAFF.

This clonotype appeared many times. The chain uses TRBV9 and TRBJ1-3; the D is unclear. V gave up 3 bases and J gave up 4 bases, with 8 bases separating them. CDR1 and CDR2 from the germline V gene are SGDLS and YYNGEE. The CDR3 is 13 amino acids. CDR3 region: CASSGGIGNTIYF. In DNA form, the CDR3 reads TGTGCCAGCAGCGGAGGGATCGGAAACACCATATATTTT.

This clonotype was recorded a few times. This chain connects TRBV10-3 to TRBJ2-3, with D hard to call. V dropped 0 bases and J dropped 6 bases, with 10 bases sitting between them. Germline V lookup: CDR1 ENHRY, CDR2 SYGVKD. The CDR3 is made up of 14 amino acids. CDR3 DNA sequence: TGTGCCATCAGTGAGTCGTCAGTTCTTGATACGCAGTATTTT. This codes for CAISESSVLDTQYF.